This T cell receptor beta chain is from a study of blood T cell repertoires in COVID-19. Methods used by the authors: How many nucleated cells were present was estimated from reference gene primer amplification. Clones were sequenced by immunoSEQ multiplex PCR, and TCRdb holds only the in-frame ones, with some missing. Clonal size and the V and J genes are those of that table, whereas D and trimming came from the DNA. The sample gives some 350,000 clones, about 90% of which show up once; less than 5.5% is in the top ten. The receptor comes from a man aged 25 to 40 who had recovered from COVID-19. Sequences were obtained from PBMCs or T cells enriched from blood (not recorded which).

CDR3 amino acids: CASSEALAGGSYNEQFF. In DNA form, the CDR3 reads TGTGCCAGCAGTGAAGCCCTAGCGGGGGGGTCCTACAATGAGCAGTTCTTC. The chain recombines TRBV6-1 with TRBJ2-1; TRBD2 matches 12 bases. Germline loops: CDR1 MNHNS, CDR2 SASEGT. The CDR3 covers 17 residues. V trimming: 0 bases; J trimming: 1 base; junction bases outside the gene matches: 1.